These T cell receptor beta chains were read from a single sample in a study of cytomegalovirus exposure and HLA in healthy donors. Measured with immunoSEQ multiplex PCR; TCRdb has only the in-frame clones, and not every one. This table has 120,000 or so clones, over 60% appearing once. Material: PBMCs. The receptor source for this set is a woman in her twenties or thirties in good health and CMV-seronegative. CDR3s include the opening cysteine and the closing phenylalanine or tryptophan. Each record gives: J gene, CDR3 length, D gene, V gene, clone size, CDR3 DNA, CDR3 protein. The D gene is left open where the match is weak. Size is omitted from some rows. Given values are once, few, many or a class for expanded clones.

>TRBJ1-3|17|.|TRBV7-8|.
TGTGCCAGCAGCTTACGGTTCGGGGATCTCTCTGGAAACACCATATATTTT
CASSLRFGDLSGNTIYF
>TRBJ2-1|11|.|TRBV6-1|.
TGTGCCAGCAACACCTACAATGAGCAGTTCTTC
CASNTYNEQFF
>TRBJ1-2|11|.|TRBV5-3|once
TGTGCCAGAAGCCTCGGACAAGGCTACACCTTC
CARSLGQGYTF
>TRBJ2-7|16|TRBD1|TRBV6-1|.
TGTGCCAGCAGTGAAATCGCCGGGACAGGGGGCGACGAGCAGTACTTC
CASSEIAGTGGDEQYF
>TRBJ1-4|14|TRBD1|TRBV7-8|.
TGTGCCAGCAGCTGGGGGACAGGGGAGGAAAAACTGTTTTTT
CASSWGTGEEKLFF
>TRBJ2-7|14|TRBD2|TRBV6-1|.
TGTGCCAGCAGTGCCCTAGCGGGACTCTACGAGCAGTACTTC
CASSALAGLYEQYF
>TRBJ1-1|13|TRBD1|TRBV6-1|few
TGTGCCAGCAGGGACAGGTCGAACACTGAAGCTTTCTTT
CASRDRSNTEAFF
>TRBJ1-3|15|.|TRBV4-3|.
TGCGCCAGCAGCCAAGATCAGGGAACTGGAAACACCATATATTTT
CASSQDQGTGNTIYF
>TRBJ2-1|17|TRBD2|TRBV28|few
TGTGCCAGCAGTTTAATCCTAGCGGGGGGGGCAAAGAATGAGCAGTTCTTC
CASSLILAGGAKNEQFF
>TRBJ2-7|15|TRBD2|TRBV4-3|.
TGCGCCAGCAGCCATCGGACTAGCGGGATTGACGAGCAGTACTTC
CASSHRTSGIDEQYF
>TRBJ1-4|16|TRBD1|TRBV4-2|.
TGTGCCAGCAACCCATCCGGGACAGGGGTTAATGAAAAACTGTTTTTT
CASNPSGTGVNEKLFF
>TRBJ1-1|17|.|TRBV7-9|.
TGTGCCAGCAGCTTAGCGACAGGTCTCGAAAGGAACACTGAAGCTTTCTTT
CASSLATGLERNTEAFF
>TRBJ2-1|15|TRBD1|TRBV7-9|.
TGTGCCAGCAGCTCGGGGACAGGGATCGGCAATGAGCAGTTCTTC
CASSSGTGIGNEQFF
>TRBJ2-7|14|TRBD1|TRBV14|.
TGTGCCAGCAGCCGGGGACAGGGGGACCACGAGCAGTACTTC
CASSRGQGDHEQYF
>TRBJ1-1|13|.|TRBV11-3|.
TGTGCCAGCAGCTTCCAGTCGAACACTGAAGCTTTCTTT
CASSFQSNTEAFF
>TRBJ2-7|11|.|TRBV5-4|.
TGTGCCAGCACCCAGGGTTACGAGCAGTACTTC
CASTQGYEQYF
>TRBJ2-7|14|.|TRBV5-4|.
TGTGCCAGCAGCTTGGGCCAGGGACACTACGAGCAGTACTTC
CASSLGQGHYEQYF
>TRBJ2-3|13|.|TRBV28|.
TGTGCCAGCAGTTTACAGGAACCCCATACGCAGTATTTT
CASSLQEPHTQYF
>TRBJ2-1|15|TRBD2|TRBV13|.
TGTGCCAGCAGCCTCCCGTCCGGGGGGGGATATGAGCAGTTCTTC
CASSLPSGGGYEQFF
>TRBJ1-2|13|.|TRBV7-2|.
TGTGCCAGCAGCCCAGGGGACGGCTATGGCTACACCTTC
CASSPGDGYGYTF
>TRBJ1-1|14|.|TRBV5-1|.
TGCGCCAGCAGCTTGGGGGACATAAGCACTGAAGCTTTCTTT
CASSLGDISTEAFF
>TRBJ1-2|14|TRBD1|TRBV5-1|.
TGCGCCAGCAGCTTGGAACAGGGGGTATTTGGCTACACCTTC
CASSLEQGVFGYTF
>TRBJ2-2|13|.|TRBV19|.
TGTGCCAGTAGTATAGGAGGCACCGGGGAGCTGTTTTTT
CASSIGGTGELFF
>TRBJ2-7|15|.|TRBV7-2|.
TGTGCCAGCAGCTTACTGGGTGGGAGGCAGTACGAGCAGTACTTC
CASSLLGGRQYEQYF
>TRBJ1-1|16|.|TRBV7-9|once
TGTGCCAGCAGCTCAGCGGGGGGACGGAAGAACACTGAAGCTTTCTTT
CASSSAGGRKNTEAFF
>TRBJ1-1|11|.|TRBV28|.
TGTGCCAGCGCGGGTAACACTGAAGCTTTCTTT
CASAGNTEAFF
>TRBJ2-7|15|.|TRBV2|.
TGTGCCAGCAGTGCACAACAGGGGGGGGTATACGAGCAGTACTTC
CASSAQQGGVYEQYF
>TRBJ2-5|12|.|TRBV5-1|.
TGCGCCAGCAGACTTCCGGGGGAGACCCAGTACTTC
CASRLPGETQYF
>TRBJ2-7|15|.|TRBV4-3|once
TGCGCCAGCAGCCAAGCCATGGACAGTCCCTACGAGCAGTACTTC
CASSQAMDSPYEQYF
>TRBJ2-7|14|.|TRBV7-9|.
TGTGCCAGCAGCTTAAGCCCGGGAAACAACGAGCAGTACTTC
CASSLSPGNNEQYF
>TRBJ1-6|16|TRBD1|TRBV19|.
TGTGCCAGTAGTACAATCGACAGGGTAAGCGATTCACCCCTCCACTTT
CASSTIDRVSDSPLHF
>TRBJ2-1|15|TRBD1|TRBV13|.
TGTGCCAGCAGCCCCGGACAGGGAATCTACAATGAGCAGTTCTTC
CASSPGQGIYNEQFF
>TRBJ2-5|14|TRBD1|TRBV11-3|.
TGTGCCAGCAGCTTTTACCAGGGGGAAGAGACCCAGTACTTC
CASSFYQGEETQYF
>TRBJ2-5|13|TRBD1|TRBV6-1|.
TGTGCCAGCAGAGGGGGCGAGGGGGAGACCCAGTACTTC
CASRGGEGETQYF
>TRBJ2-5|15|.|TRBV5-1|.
TGCGCCAGCAGCGGAGGCCGGGGGTACCAAGAGACCCAGTACTTC
CASSGGRGYQETQYF
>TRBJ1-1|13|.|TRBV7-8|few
TGTGCCAGCAGCCTCACTACAGGGATTGAAGCTTTCTTT
CASSLTTGIEAFF
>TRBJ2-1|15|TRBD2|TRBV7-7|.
TGTGCTAGCAGCCAAGCGGGAGGGCCAGGTAATGAGCAGTTCTTC
CASSQAGGPGNEQFF